This T cell receptor (beta chain) stems from a study of blood T cell repertoires in COVID-19. As for the study in general: T cells, B-cell-depleted T cells, or PBMCs supplied cDNA or gDNA.

Method: immunoSEQ multiplex PCR; TCRdb's copy keeps in-frame clones and lacks some. This sample has about 480,000 clones; nearly 90% occur once, and the top ten carry roughly 2%. This CDR3 region has 13 residues. CDR1 is SGDLS, CDR2 YYNGEE, per germline. V was shortened by 2 bases and J by 1 base, with 6 bases between the two germline ends. Source material: PBMCs or T cells enriched from blood (not recorded which). The TCR comes from a woman between 18 and 29 years old with acute COVID-19. The V gene is TRBV9, the J gene TRBJ1-1; D not resolved. This CDR3 is CASSVQQNTEAFF. The CDR3 bases are TGTGCCAGCAGCGTTCAACAGAACACTGAAGCTTTCTTT.